Each of the 27 T cell receptor beta chains below was sequenced from the same sample in a study of T cells after yellow fever vaccination. One entry per CDR3 protein, called by TCRdb with MiXCR from the 5' RACE reads. Among approximately 340,000 distinct CDR3 sequences, 8.5% to 9% were seen once, and the ten largest hold 15% to 20%. Sequencing used PBMCs, obtained on the day of the first yellow fever vaccination. The receptors here all came from a man aged 18 to 30 who received the YFV17D yellow fever vaccine.

This clonotype was recorded a few times. CDR3: CASSSSQGEPQYF. The CDR3 DNA follows: TGTGCCAGCAGCTCCTCACAGGGCGAGCCCCAGTACTTC. V usage is TRBV7-2 and J usage is TRBJ2-5; maybe TRBD1 (6 bases). Germline-derived CDR1 and CDR2 are SGHTA and FQGNSA. The CDR3 is 13 amino acids. The germline V and J ends were trimmed by 4 bases and 9 bases, with 15 bases remaining between them.

This clonotype has ten or more counts. The rearrangement uses TRBV5-1 and TRBJ2-2; no reliable D call. This CDR3 spans 15 amino acids. Trimming removed 2 bases from V and 1 base from J, with 9 bases in between. From germline, CDR1 is SGHRS and CDR2 YFSETQ. CDR3 nucleotide sequence: TGCGCCAGCAGCTTACAAAAAGGGAACACCGGGGAGCTGTTTTTT. Amino acids: CASSLQKGNTGELFF.

This clonotype was recorded a few times. The chain links TRBV28 to TRBJ2-7; TRBD1 matches at 7 bases. The V segment lost 6 bases and the J segment 3 bases; nucleotides outside the gene matches: 2. CDR1 and CDR2 (germline): MDHEN, SYDVKM. This CDR3 comprises 12 residues. The CDR3 bases are TGTGCCAGCAGGGGGACAGTCTACGAGCAGTACTTC. This codes for CASRGTVYEQYF. The full variable domain, its missing parts supplied by reference TRBV28 and TRBJ2-7, is DVKVTQSSRYLVKRTGEKVFLECVQDMDHENMFWYRQDPGLGLRLIYFSYDVKMKEKGDIPEGYSVSREKKERFSLILESASTNQTSMYLCASRGTVYEQYFGPGTRLTVT.

This clonotype was picked up many times. V gene TRBV12-5 combines with J gene TRBJ2-1; maybe TRBD1 (6 bases). Looked up from germline, CDR1 is LGHNT and CDR2 is FRNRAP. This CDR3 is 16 amino acids long. V lost 3 bases to trimming and J lost 5 bases, with 17 bases between them. The DNA for the CDR3 is TGTGCTAGTGGTTTCTTTACAGGGTTGCTGGACAATGAGCAGTTCTTC. The encoded protein is CASGFFTGLLDNEQFF.

This rearrangement joins TRBV12-3 or TRBV12-4 to TRBJ1-4; 7 bases are a match to TRBD1. The CDR3 sequence is 15 residues long. The J segment lost 6 bases and the V segment lost 3 bases, leaving 7 bases of the junction unmatched. The CDR3 DNA reads TGTGCCAGCAGTTTCCGGGCCAGGGGGTATGAAAAACTGTTTTTT. Translated: CASSFRARGYEKLFF.

V is TRBV6-1 and J is TRBJ1-1; perhaps TRBD1 as D (6 bases). V was clipped by 6 bases and J by 2 bases, with 13 bases between them. Per the germline V gene, CDR1 is MNHNS and CDR2 is SASEGT. This CDR3 comprises 14 residues. In nucleotides, the CDR3 is TGTGCCAGCAGATTTGGGGGCGAAAACACTGAAGCTTTCTTT. This encodes CASRFGGENTEAFF.

The sample holds a few counts of this clonotype. The V gene is TRBV25-1, the J gene TRBJ2-7; no reliable D call. Germline V gene lookup returns CDR1 MGHDK and CDR2 SYGVNS. The CDR3 is made up of 12 amino acids. Trimming took off 6 bases at V and 1 base at J, with 7 bases between the two ends. CDR3 nucleotide sequence: TGTGCCAGCAGAGCAGAGTCCTACGAGCAGTACTTC. Translated, it gives CASRAESYEQYF.

The gene calls are TRBV7-2 and TRBJ2-1, with D hard to call. V was clipped by 9 bases and J by 3 bases, with 6 bases between them. CDR3 length: 11 amino acids. Per germline, CDR1 SGHTA and CDR2 FQGNSA. The DNA of the CDR3 is TGTGCCAGTAACGACTACAATGAGCAGTTCTTC. Amino acid sequence: CASNDYNEQFF.

The chain recombines TRBV7-2 with TRBJ1-6; D unclear. There are 16 residues in the CDR3. The germline gives CDR1 SGHTA, CDR2 FQGNSA. Between the trimmed V and J ends, which lost 0 bases and 5 bases, there was a span of 11 bases. CDR3 in DNA: TGTGCCAGCAGCTTAGCGGTCTCCAATAATAATTCACCCCTCCACTTT. Translation gives CASSLAVSNNNSPLHF. The complete variable domain, with remaining parts taken from reference TRBV7-2 and TRBJ1-6, reads GAGVSQSPSNKVTEKGKDVELRCDPISGHTALYWYRQSLGQGLEFLIYFQGNSAPDKSGLPSDRFSAERTGGSVSTLTIQRTQQEDSAVYLCASSLAVSNNNSPLHFGNGTRLTVT.

The chain links TRBV5-1 to TRBJ2-2; no firm D call. The CDR3 runs 16 residues. CDR1 SGHRS and CDR2 YFSETQ come from the germline V gene. Trimming shortened V by 0 bases and J by 7 bases, and 16 bases separated the two germline ends. Here the CDR3 reads CASSLVGSTAVGELFF. In nucleotides, the CDR3 is TGCGCCAGCAGCTTGGTGGGATCCACGGCCGTCGGGGAGCTGTTTTTT. The full variable domain, completed using reference TRBV5-1 and TRBJ2-2, is KAGVTQTPRYLIKTRGQQVTLSCSPISGHRSVSWYQQTPGQGLQFLFEYFSETQRNKGNFPGRFSGRQFSNSRSEMNVSTLELGDSALYLCASSLVGSTAVGELFFGEGSRLTVL.

This sequence joins TRBV29-1 and TRBJ2-3; the D gene is possibly TRBD2 (6 bases). Germline V CDR1 and CDR2: SQVTM, ANQGSEA. The CDR3 length is 13 residues. V shed 5 bases and J shed 2 bases, with 11 bases lying between them. CDR3 bases: TGCAGCGTTCACAGCGGGCCCACAGATACGCAGTATTTT. This translates into CSVHSGPTDTQYF.

A remark on this clonotype: The CDR3 does not close with the conserved phenylalanine or tryptophan, likely indicating a read error. The J gene is TRBJ2-2, the V gene TRBV7-8; perhaps TRBD2 as D (5 bases). Trimming pared 9 bases from V and 9 bases from J, leaving 20 bases between. From germline, CDR1 is SGHVS and CDR2 FQNEAQ. The CDR3 consists of 14 residues. CDR3 sequence reads: CARSLGVSSWELFC. In nucleotides, the CDR3 is TGTGCCAGGAGCCTCGGGGTATCCAGCTGGGAGCTGTTTTGT.

This clonotype was observed at least ten times. The chain employs TRBV4-3 and TRBJ1-2; TRBD1 agrees at 7 bases. Germline V gene lookup returns CDR1 LGHNA and CDR2 YSLEER. The V segment lost 0 bases and the J segment 2 bases; nucleotides outside the gene matches: 3. This CDR3 has 15 amino acids. The CDR3 coding sequence is TGCGCCAGCAGCCAAGAGACAGGGACAAACTATGGCTACACCTTC. Amino acid sequence: CASSQETGTNYGYTF.

The chain has TRBV5-1 and TRBJ2-2; D is tentatively TRBD1 or TRBD2 (5 bases each). This CDR3 is built from 16 residues. Germline lookup yields CDR1 SGHRS and CDR2 YFSETQ. Trimming cost V 4 bases and J 0 bases, with 13 bases left between them. CDR3 protein: CASSPAGAPNTGELFF. CDR3 DNA sequence: TGCGCCAGCAGCCCCGCCGGGGCCCCGAACACCGGGGAGCTGTTTTTT.

The chain has TRBV7-3 and TRBJ2-7; D gene unclear. Looked up from germline, CDR1 is SGHTA and CDR2 is FQGTGA. The V end lost 3 bases, the J end lost 2 bases, and 8 bases lay between the germline ends. The CDR3 totals 13 residues. Here the CDR3 DNA reads TGTGCCAGCAGCTTCTTCGGGCCCTACGAGCAGTACTTC. It specifies CASSFFGPYEQYF.

This clonotype was observed at least ten times. The chain couples TRBV10-3 to TRBJ2-2; the D gene is possibly TRBD2 (7 bases). The length of the CDR3 is 13 residues. Germline V lookup: CDR1 ENHRY, CDR2 SYGVKD. The V end was cut by 10 bases, the J end by 6 bases, with 15 bases between. The CDR3 is CASRGADAGELFF. The CDR3 region has the DNA TGTGCCAGTCGGGGGGCCGACGCCGGGGAGCTGTTTTTT.

The table lists this clonotype with many counts. The V gene is TRBV4-2, the J gene TRBJ2-7; 7 bases agree with TRBD1. Germline assignment: CDR1 LGHNA and CDR2 YNFKEQ. V was pared by 1 base and J by 4 bases, with 10 bases of the junction left unmatched. The CDR3 is made up of 16 amino acids. CDR3 loop: CASSQGETGTVYEQYF. CDR3 coding DNA: TGTGCCAGCAGCCAAGGAGAGACAGGGACGGTTTACGAGCAGTACTTC.

This clonotype was picked up a small number of times. The rearrangement links TRBV28 to TRBJ1-2; D gene uncertain. This CDR3 region has 13 residues. Germline CDR1 MDHEN, CDR2 SYDVKM. V was cut by 6 bases and J by 4 bases, with 12 bases left in between. CDR3: CASRSSGRYGYTF. The CDR3 DNA reads as TGTGCCAGCAGAAGTTCGGGCCGCTATGGCTACACCTTC.

The chain carries TRBV5-4 and TRBJ2-1; D is ambiguous. Trimming removed 0 bases from V and 10 bases from J, with 8 bases in between. The CDR3 length is 12 residues. Per the germline V gene, CDR1 is SGHNT and CDR2 is YYREEE (reference sequence). DNA for the CDR3: TGTGCCAGCAGCTTGGGCCAGAGCGAGCAGTTCTTC. This sequence encodes CASSLGQSEQFF. Variable domain in full (rest from reference TRBV5-4 and TRBJ2-1): ETGVTQSPTHLIKTRGQQVTLRCSSQSGHNTVSWYQQALGQGPQFIFQYYREEENGRGNFPPRFSGLQFPNYSSELNVNALELDDSALYLCASSLGQSEQFFGPGTRLTVL.

This clonotype was seen a handful of times. This chain links TRBV7-2 with TRBJ2-1, with D perhaps TRBD1 or TRBD2 (5 bases each). The V and J ends lost 1 base and 6 bases respectively, with 13 bases between them. CDR3 length: 15 amino acids. Per germline, CDR1 SGHTA and CDR2 FQGNSA. The CDR3 spells CASSLDGTTSNEQFF. CDR3 nucleotides: TGTGCCAGCAGCTTAGACGGGACCACGTCCAATGAGCAGTTCTTC.

This clonotype has only a few counts. The V and J genes are TRBV7-9 and TRBJ2-7, with 8 bases identical to TRBD1. The J segment lost 0 bases and the V segment lost 5 bases, leaving 9 bases of the junction unmatched. The V gene's germline CDR1 is SEHNR and CDR2 FQNEAQ (reference sequence). This CDR3 region has 16 residues. The CDR3 bases are TGTGCCAGCAGCCCCCCCTCAGGACAGGGCTCCTACGAGCAGTACTTC. Its translation: CASSPPSGQGSYEQYF.

V usage is TRBV5-4 and J usage is TRBJ2-7; TRBD1 aligns across 9 bases. The trim removed 4 bases at V and 2 bases at J, leaving 7 bases unmatched. CDR1 and CDR2 from the germline V gene are SGHNT and YYREEE (reference sequence). The CDR3 length is 15 residues. CDR3 sequence: CASSTTGGLTYEQYF. CDR3 DNA: TGTGCCAGCAGCACGACAGGGGGTCTTACCTACGAGCAGTACTTC.

The J gene is TRBJ1-6, the V gene TRBV9; TRBD1 matches 8 bases. Germline trimming cut 4 bases from V and 7 bases from J; bases unmatched to any gene: 4. Germline CDR1 is SGDLS and CDR2 is YYNGEE. The CDR3 runs 14 residues. CDR3 DNA: TGTGCCAGCAGCACCCGGACAGGGAATTCACCCCTCCACTTT. It specifies CASSTRTGNSPLHF. Together with reference TRBV9 and TRBJ1-6, the CDR3 gives the full variable domain: DSGVTQTPKHLITATGQRVTLRCSPRSGDLSVYWYQQSLDQGLQFLIQYYNGEERAKGNILERFSAQQFPDLHSELNLSSLELGDSALYFCASSTRTGNSPLHFGNGTRLTVT.

This clonotype was seen many times. CDR3 region: CASSLGRRGLPLKTSEQYF. CDR3 nucleotide sequence: TGTGCCAGCAGTTTAGGGAGGAGGGGGCTCCCCCTTAAAACGTCCGAGCAGTACTTC. This sequence joins TRBV12-3 or TRBV12-4 and TRBJ2-7; possible D gene TRBD1, 7 bases. V lost 1 base, J lost 6 bases, and 28 bases lay in between. The CDR3 consists of 19 residues.

The chain employs TRBV5-4 and TRBJ1-2; D is uncertain. CDR1 is SGHNT, CDR2 YYREEE, per germline (reference sequence). The V gene lost 1 base and the J gene lost 7 bases, with 11 bases spanning the gap. The CDR3 consists of 13 residues. This CDR3 reads CASSLILSSGYTF. The DNA of the CDR3 is TGTGCCAGCAGCTTGATTCTGAGCAGTGGCTACACCTTC. The full variable domain, completed using reference TRBV5-4 and TRBJ1-2, is ETGVTQSPTHLIKTRGQQVTLRCSSQSGHNTVSWYQQALGQGPQFIFQYYREEENGRGNFPPRFSGLQFPNYSSELNVNALELDDSALYLCASSLILSSGYTFGSGTRLTVV.

The chain carries TRBV28 and TRBJ1-2, with D possibly being TRBD1 (5 bases). V lost 5 bases to trimming and J lost 5 bases, with 15 bases between them. CDR3 length: 14 residues. Per germline, CDR1 MDHEN and CDR2 SYDVKM. This CDR3 reads CASSTPPGRYGYTF. The CDR3 coding sequence is TGTGCCAGCAGTACCCCCCCAGGGAGATATGGCTACACCTTC.

As for this clonotype: A much larger clone differs from this one at a single base, so this may be a read error. V gene TRBV3-1 combines with J gene TRBJ1-5; no clear D gene. CDR3 size: 15 residues. CDR1 and CDR2 (germline): LGHDT, YNNKEL (reference sequence). In DNA form, the CDR3 reads TGTACCAGCAGCCCTCGGACTACGGGCAATCAGCCCCAGCATTTT. It is translated as CTSSPRTTGNQPQHF.